This T cell receptor beta chain is drawn from a study of identical twins. TCRdb used MiXCR to reprocess the 5' RACE reads, holding one entry per CDR3 protein. This sample carries fewer than 650,000 distinct CDR3 sequences, around a tenth of them seen once, and the ten largest clones take approximately 3%. This clonotype has ten or more counts. Trimming shortened V by 3 bases and J by 0 bases, and 12 bases separated the two germline ends. The germline CDR1 and CDR2 sequences are SGHVS and FQNEAQ. The CDR3 runs 16 residues. These data are also associated with another study on yellow fever vaccine responses in identical twins.

The sequencing input was PBMCs. The rearrangement uses TRBV7-8 and TRBJ2-4; D is unclear. The TCR comes from a woman between 18 and 30 years old in good health. The CDR3 is CASSFQTRLAKNIQYF. The CDR3 coding sequence is TGTGCCAGCAGCTTCCAGACGCGGCTAGCCAAAAACATTCAGTACTTC.